This TCR beta chain was obtained from a study of T-cell reconstitution after alpha-beta-depleted transplantation in children. Germline values: CDR1 SGHDT, CDR2 YYEEEE. V was clipped by 4 bases and J by 3 bases; unmatched bases: 4. CDR3 size: 14 residues. This clonotype has just a few counts. Its antigen is as yet unknown. Findings and caveats of the study: Roughly two months post-transplant, alpha-beta T cells reportedly originated from several hundred graft clones that had expanded. The study traced high day-60 TCRbeta diversity in some patients to surviving recipient T cells and thymic progenitors.

The TCRbeta library incorporated unique molecular identifiers. TCRdb fed the PCR reads into MiXCR, producing one record per CDR3 protein. The table shows 610,000 or so distinct CDR3 sequences, with roughly 27% occurring only once. The chain recombines TRBV5-6 with TRBJ2-4; 7 bases are shared with TRBD1. Here the sequenced sample was PBMCs, taken before TCRalphabeta/CD19-depleted stem cell transplant. This TCR derives from a boy under two years old with Wiskott-Aldrich syndrome, due to receive a stem cell transplant. The CDR3 here is CASSPWDSKNIQYF. Here the CDR3 DNA reads TGTGCCAGCAGCCCTTGGGACAGCAAAAACATTCAGTACTTC.